This TCR beta chain was recorded in a study of regulatory T cells in long-lasting Graves disease. The wider study: Freshly diagnosed Graves' patients had used antithyroid drugs for under 3 months.

The CDR3 has 14 residues. Germline lookup yields CDR1 LNHDA and CDR2 SQIVND (reference sequence). J was trimmed by 3 bases and V by 2 bases; bases with no gene match: 1. Time point noted: newly diagnosed GD, antithyroid drugs for less than 3 months. PBMC RNA was the source of the TCR library. For TCR beta, libraries came from iRepertoire HTBI primers and Arm-PCR of CDR3 regions. TCRdb recomputed calls from the multiplex PCR reads with MiXCR, one row per CDR3 protein. The sample includes 350,000 to 550,000 distinct CDR3 sequences, around 14% seen only once; the top ten take over 15%. These data were likewise used in another study, on T cells in Graves' hyperthyroidism and ophthalmopathy.

The sequenced sample was peripheral blood mononuclear cells (PBMCs), obtained at new diagnosis, from a patient treated with antithyroid drugs. The genes are TRBV19 and TRBJ2-7; TRBD2 matches at 10 bases. The receptor comes from a woman in her twenties or thirties with Graves disease. CDR3 in DNA: TGTGCCAGTAGTATAAGGACTAGCGGCTACGAGCAGTACTTC. This translates into CASSIRTSGYEQYF.